This T cell receptor (beta chain) was retrieved from a study of beta chain features in type 1 diabetes. Study-wide results and caveats: Among type 1 diabetes patients, VDJ junctions had fewer insertions and more deletions.

Reverse transcribing all isolated RNA meant expressed TCRB transcripts were sequenced. TCRdb's table, derived via immunoSEQ multiplex PCR, lists solely in-frame clones and lacks some. The table lists about half a million clones, about an eighth of them singletons. Donors underwent one heparinised blood draw, about 110 mL on average. This CDR3 region has 11 residues. V was cut by 6 bases and J by 3 bases, with 8 bases left in between. Germline loops: CDR1 SQVTM, CDR2 ANQGSEA. Of note for this clone: The antigen remains undetermined. Other nucleotide sequences in the sample specify the same CDR3.

Sample: naive CD4+ T cells from blood. The source is a woman under 30 in good health. This chain links TRBV29-1 with TRBJ1-1; D is unclear. For the CDR3, the DNA is TGCAGCGTGGAGGTGGACACTGAAGCTTTCTTT. The encoded protein is CSVEVDTEAFF. The full variable domain, its missing parts supplied by reference TRBV29-1 and TRBJ1-1, is SAVISQKPSRDICQRGTSLTIQCQVDSQVTMMFWYRQQPGQSLTLIATANQGSEATYESGFVIDKFPISRPNLTFSTLTVSNMSPEDSSIYLCSVEVDTEAFFGQGTRLTVV.